Sequencing of this T cell receptor (beta chain) was carried out in a study of the immune and genomic landscape of osteosarcoma. Study-level background: Most patients were poor-risk; 67% had died.

Overall study results and limits: Four or five cases had a single hyperexpanded clone dominating the repertoire, all with fewer than 100 T-cell clonotypes.

Concerning this clone itself: Its antigen is currently unknown.

The germline V gene encodes CDR1 SGHNT and CDR2 YYREEE (reference sequence). CDR3 length: 12 residues. Trimming removed 5 bases from V and 5 bases from J, with 10 bases in between. The protocol was immunoSEQ multiplex PCR, while the TCRdb copy is restricted to in-frame clones and leaves out a portion. The data show 1,500 to 2,000 clones, with 50% to 70% seen just once and about 20% held by the top ten. This chain connects TRBV5-4 to TRBJ2-5; D is possibly TRBD1 (5 bases). This receptor was taken from a young man with osteosarcoma. The sample consisted of primary tumor tissue from the T10 vertebra. The CDR3 loop reads CASSESGETQYF. CDR3 bases: TGTGCCAGCAGTGAATCAGGGGAGACCCAGTACTTC.